These 19 T cell receptor beta chains came from one sample sequenced in a study of preoperative IRX-2 immunotherapy in early breast cancer. Regarding treatment: preoperative locoregional IRX-2 cytokine immunotherapy. TCRdb's copy holds only in-frame clones and misses some; the assay was immunoSEQ multiplex PCR. The sample consists of around 62,000 clones, 94% of them appearing once. Collection took place from a patient treated with IRX-2 immunotherapy. The receptors come from a human donor with breast cancer.

This chain links TRBV5-4 with TRBJ2-5; D ambiguous. The CDR3 extends over 13 amino acids. Germline CDR1 and CDR2: SGHNT and YYREEE (reference sequence). With 0 bases removed from V and 2 bases from J, the gap between germline ends came to 5 bases. Here the CDR3 reads CASSLDRQETQYF. CDR3 coding DNA: TGTGCCAGCAGCTTGGATCGACAAGAGACCCAGTACTTC.

The chain recombines TRBV5-6 with TRBJ1-1; possibly TRBD1 for D (5 bases). The CDR3 has 15 residues. Germline V lookup: CDR1 SGHDT, CDR2 YYEEEE. The V and J ends lost 0 bases and 0 bases respectively, with 9 bases between them. DNA for the CDR3: TGTGCCAGCAGCTTGGGACAGCGGATGAACACTGAAGCTTTCTTT. This gives the protein CASSLGQRMNTEAFF. The full variable domain, completed using reference TRBV5-6 and TRBJ1-1, is DAGVTQSPTHLIKTRGQQVTLRCSPKSGHDTVSWYQQALGQGPQFIFQYYEEEERQRGNFPDRFSGHQFPNYSSELNVNALLLGDSALYLCASSLGQRMNTEAFFGQGTRLTVV.

This clone was detected once. The rearrangement joins TRBV14 to TRBJ2-3; 13 bases line up with TRBD2. The ends lost 4 bases at V and 6 bases at J; junction bases unmatched: 13. The CDR3 is made up of 18 amino acids. Germline loops: CDR1 SGHDN, CDR2 FVKESK. CDR3 bases: TGTGCCAGCAGCCGGTTGGGACTAGCGGGGAGTTCGCCGGATACGCAGTATTTT. Protein product: CASSRLGLAGSSPDTQYF.

V usage is TRBV19 and J usage is TRBJ1-5, with no clear D. Germline V gene data show CDR1 as LNHDA and CDR2 as SQIVND (reference sequence). Trimming took 3 bases from V and 0 from J, leaving 9 bases between them. The CDR3 contains 15 residues. CDR3 nucleotide sequence: TGTGCCAGTAGTATGCAGATAAGTAGCAATCAGCCCCAGCATTTT. This translates into CASSMQISSNQPQHF.

This clone has more than one count but fewer than ten. The rearrangement joins TRBV21-1 to TRBJ2-7; TRBD2 was called by the table and not checked on the DNA. TRBV21-1 is reported as a pseudogene. This CDR3 comprises 14 residues. The DNA of the CDR3 is TGTGCCAGCAGGACTAGCGGGGGAGCCAGCGAGCAGTACTTC. This gives the protein CASRTSGGASEQYF.

J is TRBJ1-3 and V is TRBV6-5, with D unclear. The CDR3 loop spans 12 amino acids. Germline CDR1 reads MNHEY; CDR2 reads SVGAGI. V lost 8 bases and J 7 bases, leaving 12 bases between the germline ends. The CDR3 reads CASATDGNTIYF. The CDR3, as DNA: TGTGCCAGCGCTACGGACGGTAACACCATATATTTT.

The chain is built from TRBV25-1 and TRBJ2-3; either TRBD1 or TRBD2 may fit D (5 bases each). The V and J ends lost 5 bases and 8 bases respectively, with 8 bases between them. The CDR3 is made up of 11 amino acids. Germline-derived CDR1 and CDR2 are MGHDK and SYGVNS. This CDR3 is CASSQRGTQYF. The DNA for the CDR3 is TGTGCCAGCAGTCAGAGGGGTACGCAGTATTTT.

The table lists this clone with a few counts. The rearrangement joins TRBV9 to TRBJ1-1, with D tentatively TRBD1 (5 bases). This CDR3 has 15 amino acids. The germline V and J ends were trimmed by 3 bases and 4 bases, with 16 bases remaining between them. Looked up from germline, CDR1 is SGDLS and CDR2 is YYNGEE. The CDR3 is CASSGQGRVVTEAFF. The CDR3 nucleotides read TGTGCCAGCAGCGGGCAGGGCAGGGTGGTCACTGAAGCTTTCTTT. The full variable domain, in which reference TRBV9 and TRBJ1-1 provide the parts outside the CDR3, is DSGVTQTPKHLITATGQRVTLRCSPRSGDLSVYWYQQSLDQGLQFLIQYYNGEERAKGNILERFSAQQFPDLHSELNLSSLELGDSALYFCASSGQGRVVTEAFFGQGTRLTVV.

The V and J genes are TRBV2 and TRBJ2-6, with D perhaps matching TRBD1 (6 bases). Trimming left V 8 bases short and J 3 bases short, with 11 bases between. Germline values: CDR1 SNHLY, CDR2 FYNNEI. The CDR3 loop spans 14 amino acids. The CDR3 nucleotides read TGTGCCAGCCATACAGGGTTTGGGGCCAACGTCCTGACTTTC. This gives the protein CASHTGFGANVLTF.

The V gene is TRBV2, the J gene TRBJ2-4, with 8 bases aligning to TRBD2. Germline loops: CDR1 SNHLY, CDR2 FYNNEI. The CDR3 runs to 18 residues. J gave up 7 bases and V 4 bases, and 18 bases lay outside the gene matches. The CDR3 here is CASSAIRLAIVVMNIQYF. CDR3 DNA sequence: TGTGCCAGCAGTGCGATCCGACTAGCGATCGTGGTCATGAACATTCAGTACTTC.

The chain uses TRBV9 and TRBJ2-3; TRBD2 matches at 9 bases. The J segment lost 5 bases and the V segment lost 3 bases, leaving 7 bases of the junction unmatched. The CDR3 is 15 residues long. Per germline, CDR1 SGDLS and CDR2 YYNGEE. The CDR3 loop reads CASSAGGRAIDTQYF. CDR3 DNA sequence: TGTGCCAGCAGCGCCGGCGGGAGGGCCATAGATACGCAGTATTTT.

CDR3 residues: CASGNTGELFF. The CDR3 DNA follows: TGTGCTTCCGGGAACACCGGGGAGCTGTTTTTT. The gene calls are TRBV7-3 and TRBJ2-2; unclear D gene. The CDR3 is 11 amino acids. Germline lookup yields CDR1 SGHTA and CDR2 FQGTGA.

The gene calls are TRBV18 and TRBJ2-2, with 9 bases lining up with TRBD2. The germline V gene has CDR1 KGHSH and CDR2 LQKENI. The CDR3 is made up of 12 amino acids. The V and J ends lost 9 bases and 6 bases, in that order; junction bases with no gene match: 2. The chain's CDR3 is CASGTSPGELFF. The CDR3 DNA reads TGTGCCAGTGGGACTAGCCCCGGGGAGCTGTTTTTT.

In nucleotides, the CDR3 is TGTGCCAGCAGGCGACAGGGCTACGAGCAGTACTTC. This encodes CASRRQGYEQYF. The chain joins TRBV6-5 to TRBJ2-7; TRBD1 matches 7 bases. The germline CDR1 and CDR2 sequences are MNHEY and SVGAGI. CDR3 length equals 12 residues. Trimming at V came to 6 bases and at J to 3 bases, leaving 2 bases not matched to a gene.

This chain links TRBV7-8 with TRBJ2-1; D is perhaps TRBD1 (5 bases). The ends were cut back, 1 base at V and 2 bases at J, with 12 bases in the middle. The CDR3 consists of 16 residues. CDR1 is SGHVS, CDR2 FQNEAQ, per germline. In DNA, the CDR3 is TGTGCCAGCAGCTTAGGGATGGGCAGGGCCTACAATGAGCAGTTCTTC. Translation gives CASSLGMGRAYNEQFF.

The J gene is TRBJ2-3, the V gene TRBV5-1; 9 nucleotides line up with TRBD1. The V gene end was trimmed by 4 bases and the J gene end by 8 bases; junction bases not matched to a gene: 2. Germline V lookup: CDR1 SGHRS, CDR2 YFSETQ. The CDR3 is 12 amino acids. CDR3 DNA: TGCGCCAGCAGCCTGGGACAGGGTACGCAGTATTTT. Amino acid sequence: CASSLGQGTQYF.

This clone was observed once. V gene TRBV2 combines with J gene TRBJ2-7; no reliable D call. Trimming shortened V by 1 base and J by 3 bases, and 10 bases separated the two germline ends. This CDR3 contains 14 residues. CDR1 and CDR2 (germline): SNHLY, FYNNEI. The CDR3 DNA follows: TGTGCCAGCAGTGAAGGCAGAAAAAGCTACGAGCAGTACTTC. Translating it yields CASSEGRKSYEQYF.

This chain links TRBV15 with TRBJ1-2; 8 nucleotides agree with TRBD1. Germline V lookup: CDR1 LNHNV, CDR2 YYDKDF (reference sequence). The CDR3 spans 13 residues. Losses at the gene ends were 0 bases for V and 11 bases for J; bases not matched to a gene: 5. As DNA, the CDR3 is TGTGCCACCAGCAGAGATCGGACAGGGCGGTACACCTTC. It yields the protein CATSRDRTGRYTF.

This clone occurred once. The chain's CDR3 is CSVVGRGVRDIQYF. CDR3 bases: TGCAGCGTTGTGGGACGGGGGGTAAGGGACATTCAGTACTTC. The chain is built from TRBV29-1 and TRBJ2-4; TRBD2 agrees at 7 bases. The J segment lost 8 bases and the V segment lost 4 bases, leaving 11 bases of the junction unmatched. Germline CDR1 SQVTM, CDR2 ANQGSEA. The length of the CDR3 is 14 residues.